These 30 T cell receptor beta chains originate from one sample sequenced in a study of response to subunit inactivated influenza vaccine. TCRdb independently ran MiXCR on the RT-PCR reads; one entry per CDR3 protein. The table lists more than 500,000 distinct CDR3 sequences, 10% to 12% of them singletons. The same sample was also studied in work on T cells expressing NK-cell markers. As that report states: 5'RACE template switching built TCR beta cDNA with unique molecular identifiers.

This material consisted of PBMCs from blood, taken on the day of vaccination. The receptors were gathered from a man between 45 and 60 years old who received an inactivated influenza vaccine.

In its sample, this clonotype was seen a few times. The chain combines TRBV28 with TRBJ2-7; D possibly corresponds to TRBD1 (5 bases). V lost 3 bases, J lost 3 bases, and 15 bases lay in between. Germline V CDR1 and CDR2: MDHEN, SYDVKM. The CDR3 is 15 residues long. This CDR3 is CASSLTLTGYYEQYF. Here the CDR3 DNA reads TGTGCCAGCAGTTTGACCCTTACAGGTTACTACGAGCAGTACTTC. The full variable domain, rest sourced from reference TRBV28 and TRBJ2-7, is DVKVTQSSRYLVKRTGEKVFLECVQDMDHENMFWYRQDPGLGLRLIYFSYDVKMKEKGDIPEGYSVSREKKERFSLILESASTNQTSMYLCASSLTLTGYYEQYFGPGTRLTVT.

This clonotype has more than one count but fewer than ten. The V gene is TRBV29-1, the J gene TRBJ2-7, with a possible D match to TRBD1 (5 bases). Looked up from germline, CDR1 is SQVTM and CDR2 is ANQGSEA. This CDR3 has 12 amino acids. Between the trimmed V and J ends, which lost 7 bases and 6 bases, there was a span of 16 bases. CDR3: CSGGAGRSEQYF. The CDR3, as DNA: TGCAGCGGGGGTGCAGGGCGGAGCGAGCAGTACTTC.

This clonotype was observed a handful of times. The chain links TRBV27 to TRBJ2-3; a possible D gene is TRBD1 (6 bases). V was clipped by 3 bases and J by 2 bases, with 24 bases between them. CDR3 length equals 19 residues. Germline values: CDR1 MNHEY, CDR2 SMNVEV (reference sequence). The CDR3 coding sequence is TGTGCCAGCAGTTTTTCAGTCAACAGGGCGATGGGACCCACAGATACGCAGTATTTT. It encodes CASSFSVNRAMGPTDTQYF.

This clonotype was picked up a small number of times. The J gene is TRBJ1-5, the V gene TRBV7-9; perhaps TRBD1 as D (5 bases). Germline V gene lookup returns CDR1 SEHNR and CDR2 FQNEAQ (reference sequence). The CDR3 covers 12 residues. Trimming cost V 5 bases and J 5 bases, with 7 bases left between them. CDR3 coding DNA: TGTGCCAGCAGCCCGACAGATCAGCCCCAGCATTTT. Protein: CASSPTDQPQHF.

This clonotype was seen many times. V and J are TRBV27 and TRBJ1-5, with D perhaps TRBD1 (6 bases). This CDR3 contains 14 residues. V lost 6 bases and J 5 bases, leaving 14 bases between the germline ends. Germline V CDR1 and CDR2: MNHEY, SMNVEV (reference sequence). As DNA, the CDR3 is TGTGCCAGCAGGAGCTGGCAGGGGTATCAGCCCCAGCATTTT. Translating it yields CASRSWQGYQPQHF.

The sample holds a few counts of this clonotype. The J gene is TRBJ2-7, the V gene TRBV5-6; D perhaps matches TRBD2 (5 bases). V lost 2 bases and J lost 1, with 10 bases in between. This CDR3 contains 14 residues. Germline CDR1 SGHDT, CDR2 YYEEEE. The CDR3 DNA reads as TGTGCCAGCAGCTTTTTGGGAGATTCCTACGAGCAGTACTTC. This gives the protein CASSFLGDSYEQYF. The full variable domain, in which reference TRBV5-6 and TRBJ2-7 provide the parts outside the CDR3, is DAGVTQSPTHLIKTRGQQVTLRCSPKSGHDTVSWYQQALGQGPQFIFQYYEEEERQRGNFPDRFSGHQFPNYSSELNVNALLLGDSALYLCASSFLGDSYEQYFGPGTRLTVT.

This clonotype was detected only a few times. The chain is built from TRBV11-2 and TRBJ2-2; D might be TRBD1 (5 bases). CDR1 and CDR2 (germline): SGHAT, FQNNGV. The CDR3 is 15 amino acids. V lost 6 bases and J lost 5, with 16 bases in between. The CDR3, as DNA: TGTGCCAGCAGTAGCATGGGGCTAAGAACCGGGGAGCTGTTTTTT. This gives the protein CASSSMGLRTGELFF. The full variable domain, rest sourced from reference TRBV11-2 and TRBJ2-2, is EAGVAQSPRYKIIEKRQSVAFWCNPISGHATLYWYQQILGQGPKLLIQFQNNGVVDDSQLPKDRFSAERLKGVDSTLKIQPAKLEDSAVYLCASSSMGLRTGELFFGEGSRLTVL.

The CDR3 sequence is CASRFEGVRDGYTF. In DNA form, the CDR3 reads TGTGCCAGCAGATTTGAAGGAGTCCGTGATGGCTACACCTTC. V and J are TRBV28 and TRBJ1-2; D is ambiguous. Trimming left V 6 bases short and J 6 bases short, with 17 bases between. The CDR3 length is 14 residues. Per the germline V gene, CDR1 is MDHEN and CDR2 is SYDVKM.

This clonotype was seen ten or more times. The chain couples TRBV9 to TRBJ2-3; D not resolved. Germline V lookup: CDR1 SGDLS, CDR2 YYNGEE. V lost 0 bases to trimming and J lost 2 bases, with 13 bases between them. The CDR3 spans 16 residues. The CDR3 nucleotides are TGTGCCAGCAGCGTAGCCCAAGGAAGCCACACAGATACGCAGTATTTT. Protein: CASSVAQGSHTDTQYF.

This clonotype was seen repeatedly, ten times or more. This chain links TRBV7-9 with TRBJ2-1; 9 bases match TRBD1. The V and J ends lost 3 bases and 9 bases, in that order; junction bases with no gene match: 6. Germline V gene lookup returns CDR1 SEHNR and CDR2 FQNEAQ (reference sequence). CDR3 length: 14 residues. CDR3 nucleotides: TGTGCCAGCAGCTTGCCGGGACAGGGAGGTGAGCAGTTCTTC. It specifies CASSLPGQGGEQFF.

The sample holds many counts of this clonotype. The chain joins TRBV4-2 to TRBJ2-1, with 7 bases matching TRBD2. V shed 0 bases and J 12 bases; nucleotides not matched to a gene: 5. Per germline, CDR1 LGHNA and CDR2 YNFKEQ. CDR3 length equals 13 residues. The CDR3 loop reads CASSQERREVQFF. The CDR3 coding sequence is TGTGCCAGCAGCCAAGAAAGACGGGAGGTGCAGTTCTTC.

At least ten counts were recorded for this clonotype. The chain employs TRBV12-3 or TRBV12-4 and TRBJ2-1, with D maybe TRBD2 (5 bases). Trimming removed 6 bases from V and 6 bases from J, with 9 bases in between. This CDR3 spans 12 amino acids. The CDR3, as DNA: TGTGCCAGCAGATGGGAGTTCAATGAGCAGTTCTTC. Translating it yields CASRWEFNEQFF.

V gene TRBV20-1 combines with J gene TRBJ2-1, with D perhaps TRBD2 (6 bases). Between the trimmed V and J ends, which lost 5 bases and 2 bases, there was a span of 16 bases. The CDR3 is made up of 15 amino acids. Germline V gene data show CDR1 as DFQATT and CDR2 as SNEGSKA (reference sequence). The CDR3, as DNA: TGCAGTGCTGGTACGGGACTCTTCCCCTACAATGAGCAGTTCTTC. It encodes CSAGTGLFPYNEQFF.

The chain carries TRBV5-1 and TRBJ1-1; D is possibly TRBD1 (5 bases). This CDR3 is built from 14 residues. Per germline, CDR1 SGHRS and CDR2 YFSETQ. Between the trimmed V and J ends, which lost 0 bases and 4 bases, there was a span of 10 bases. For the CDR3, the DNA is TGCGCCAGCAGCTTGGACAGGAGAAGCACTGAAGCTTTCTTT. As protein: CASSLDRRSTEAFF.

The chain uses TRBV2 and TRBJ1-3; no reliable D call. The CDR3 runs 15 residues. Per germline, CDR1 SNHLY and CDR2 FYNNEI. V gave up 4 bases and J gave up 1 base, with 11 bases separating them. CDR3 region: CASSADLLSGNTIYF. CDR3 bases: TGTGCCAGCAGTGCGGACCTTCTTTCTGGAAACACCATATATTTT. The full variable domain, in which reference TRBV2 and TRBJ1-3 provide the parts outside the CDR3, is EPEVTQTPSHQVTQMGQEVILRCVPISNHLYFYWYRQILGQKVEFLVSFYNNEISEKSEIFDDQFSVERPDGSNFTLKIRSTKLEDSAMYFCASSADLLSGNTIYFGEGSWLTVV.

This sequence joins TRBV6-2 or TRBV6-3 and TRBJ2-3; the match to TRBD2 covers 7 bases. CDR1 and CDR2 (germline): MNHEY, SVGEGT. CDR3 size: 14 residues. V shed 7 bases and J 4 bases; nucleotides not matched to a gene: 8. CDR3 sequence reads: CASIPAGSADTQYF. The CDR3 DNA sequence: TGTGCCAGCATACCAGCGGGATCCGCAGATACGCAGTATTTT.

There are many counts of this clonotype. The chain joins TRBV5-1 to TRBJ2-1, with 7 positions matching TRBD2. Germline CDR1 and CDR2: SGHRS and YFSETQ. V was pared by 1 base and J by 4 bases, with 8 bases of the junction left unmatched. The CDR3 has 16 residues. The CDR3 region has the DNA TGCGCCAGCAGCTTGCGGCGGGAGAGACCGTACAATGAGCAGTTCTTC. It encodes CASSLRRERPYNEQFF.

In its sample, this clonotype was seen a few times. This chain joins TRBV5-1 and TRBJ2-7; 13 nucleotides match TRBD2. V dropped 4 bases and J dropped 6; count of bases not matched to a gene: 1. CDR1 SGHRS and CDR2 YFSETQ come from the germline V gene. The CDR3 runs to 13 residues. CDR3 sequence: CASSGTSGTEQYF. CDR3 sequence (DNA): TGCGCCAGCAGCGGGACTAGCGGGACCGAGCAGTACTTC.

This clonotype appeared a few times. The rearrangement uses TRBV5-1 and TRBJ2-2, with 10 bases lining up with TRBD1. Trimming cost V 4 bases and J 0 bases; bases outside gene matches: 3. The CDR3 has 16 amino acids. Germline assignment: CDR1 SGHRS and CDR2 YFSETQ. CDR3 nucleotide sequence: TGCGCCAGCAGCACTGGACAGGGGGCGAACACCGGGGAGCTGTTTTTT. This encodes CASSTGQGANTGELFF.

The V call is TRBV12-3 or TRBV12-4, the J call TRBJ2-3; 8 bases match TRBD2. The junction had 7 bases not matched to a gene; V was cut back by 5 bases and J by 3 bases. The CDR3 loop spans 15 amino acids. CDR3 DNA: TGTGCCAGCAGTCGGATAGCGGGGAGTACAGATACGCAGTATTTT. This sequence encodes CASSRIAGSTDTQYF.

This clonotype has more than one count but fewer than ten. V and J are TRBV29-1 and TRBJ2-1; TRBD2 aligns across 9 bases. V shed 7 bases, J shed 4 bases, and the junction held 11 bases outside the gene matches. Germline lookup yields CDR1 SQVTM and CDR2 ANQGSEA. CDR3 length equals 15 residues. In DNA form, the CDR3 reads TGCAGCGAAAATACCGGGACTAGCAAATACAATGAGCAGTTCTTC. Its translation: CSENTGTSKYNEQFF.

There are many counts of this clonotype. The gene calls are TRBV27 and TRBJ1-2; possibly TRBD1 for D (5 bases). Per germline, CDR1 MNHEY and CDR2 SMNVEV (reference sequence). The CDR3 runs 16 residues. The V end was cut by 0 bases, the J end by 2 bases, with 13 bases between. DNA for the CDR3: TGTGCCAGCAGTTTATCGCTGGGGACCGAAAACTATGGCTACACCTTC. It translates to CASSLSLGTENYGYTF.

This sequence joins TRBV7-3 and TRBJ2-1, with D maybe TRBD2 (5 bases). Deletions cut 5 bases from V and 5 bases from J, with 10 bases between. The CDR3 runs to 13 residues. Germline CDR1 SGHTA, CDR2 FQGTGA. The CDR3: CASSSAGDNEQFF. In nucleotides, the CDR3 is TGTGCCAGCAGCAGTGCGGGTGACAATGAGCAGTTCTTC. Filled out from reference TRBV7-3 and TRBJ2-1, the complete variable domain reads GAGVSQTPSNKVTEKGKYVELRCDPISGHTALYWYRQSLGQGPEFLIYFQGTGAADDSGLPNDRFFAVRPEGSVSTLKIQRTERGDSAVYLCASSSAGDNEQFFGPGTRLTVL.

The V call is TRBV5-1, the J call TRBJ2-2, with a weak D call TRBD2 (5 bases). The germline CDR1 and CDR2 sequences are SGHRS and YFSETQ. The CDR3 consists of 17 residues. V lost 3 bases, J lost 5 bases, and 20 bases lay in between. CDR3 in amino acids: CASSSRANNRGTGELFF. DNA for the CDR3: TGCGCCAGCAGCTCGAGGGCTAATAACAGAGGTACCGGGGAGCTGTTTTTT.

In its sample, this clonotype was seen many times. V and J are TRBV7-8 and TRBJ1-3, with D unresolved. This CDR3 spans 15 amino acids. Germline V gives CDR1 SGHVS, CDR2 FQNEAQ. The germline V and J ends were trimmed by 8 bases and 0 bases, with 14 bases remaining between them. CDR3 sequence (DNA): TGTGCCAGCCTACAAGGGCGGGACTCTGGAAACACCATATATTTT. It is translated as CASLQGRDSGNTIYF.

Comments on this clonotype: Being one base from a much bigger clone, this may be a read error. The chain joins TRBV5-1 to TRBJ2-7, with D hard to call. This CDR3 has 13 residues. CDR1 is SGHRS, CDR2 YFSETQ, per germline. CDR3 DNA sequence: TGCGCCAGCAGCTTGGAGTGGGCCTACAAGCAGTACTTC. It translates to CASSLEWAYKQYF.

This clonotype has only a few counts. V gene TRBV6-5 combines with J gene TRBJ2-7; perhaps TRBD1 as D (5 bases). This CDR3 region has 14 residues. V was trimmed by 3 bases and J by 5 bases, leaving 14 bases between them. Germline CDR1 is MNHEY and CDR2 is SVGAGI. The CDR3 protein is CASSYAGKVNEQYF. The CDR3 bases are TGTGCCAGCAGTTATGCAGGGAAGGTGAACGAGCAGTACTTC.

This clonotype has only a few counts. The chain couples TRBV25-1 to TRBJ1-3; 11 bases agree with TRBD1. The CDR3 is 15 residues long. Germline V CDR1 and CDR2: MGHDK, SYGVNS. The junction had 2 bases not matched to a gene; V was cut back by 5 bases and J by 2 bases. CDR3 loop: CASSPGQGAGNTIYF. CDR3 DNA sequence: TGTGCCAGCAGTCCGGGACAGGGGGCTGGAAACACCATATATTTT.

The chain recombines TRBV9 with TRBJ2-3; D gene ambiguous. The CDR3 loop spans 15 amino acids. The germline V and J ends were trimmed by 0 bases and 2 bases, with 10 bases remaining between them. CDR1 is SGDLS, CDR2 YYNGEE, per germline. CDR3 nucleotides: TGTGCCAGCAGCGTAGATCTGACCCTCACAGATACGCAGTATTTT. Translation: CASSVDLTLTDTQYF. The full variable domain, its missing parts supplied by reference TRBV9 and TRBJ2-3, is DSGVTQTPKHLITATGQRVTLRCSPRSGDLSVYWYQQSLDQGLQFLIQYYNGEERAKGNILERFSAQQFPDLHSELNLSSLELGDSALYFCASSVDLTLTDTQYFGPGTRLTVL.

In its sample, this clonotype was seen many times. CDR3 amino acids: CSARGRATNEKLFF. The CDR3 coding sequence is TGCAGTGCTAGAGGCAGAGCAACTAATGAAAAACTGTTTTTT. V and J are TRBV20-1 and TRBJ1-4; D not resolved. V lost 1 base, J lost 0 bases, and 6 bases lay in between. The CDR3 has 14 amino acids. Germline CDR1 is DFQATT and CDR2 is SNEGSKA (reference sequence).